Following are 17 T cell receptor beta chains from one sample sequenced in a study of CD8+CD57+ T cells in acquired aplastic anemia. TCR beta VDJ and CDR3 profiling used genomic DNA as template. Using its own MiXCR run on the reads, TCRdb lists one record per CDR3 protein. The sample includes 90,000 to 120,000 distinct CDR3 sequences, approximately 48% of them seen just once. Sequencing input: sorted CD4+, CD8+, or CD8+CD57+ T cells (not recorded which) from PBMCs. Receptor source: a human donor in good health, serving as a control.

The rearrangement links TRBV29-1 to TRBJ1-4; no reliable D call. CDR3 length equals 12 residues. Per the germline V gene, CDR1 is SQVTM and CDR2 is ANQGSEA. With 2 bases removed from V and 4 bases from J, the gap between germline ends came to 5 bases. DNA for the CDR3: TGCAGCGTTGAAAGTAGTAATGAAAAACTGTTTTTT. Its protein is CSVESSNEKLFF.

This clonotype was counted at least ten times. The chain recombines TRBV6-5 with TRBJ2-5, with a tentative D call TRBD1 (5 bases). CDR3 length equals 16 residues. V lost 1 base to trimming and J lost 2 bases, with 14 bases between them. Germline V gene sequence: CDR1 MNHEY, CDR2 SVGAGI. The CDR3 bases are TGTGCCAGCAGTTACTTGGCAGGGAATTTACAAGAGACCCAGTACTTC. It codes for CASSYLAGNLQETQYF.

The sample holds many counts of this clonotype. The chain couples TRBV9 to TRBJ2-5; D tentatively reads TRBD1 or TRBD2 (5 bases each). Trimming left V 0 bases short and J 2 bases short, with 11 bases between. The CDR3 is made up of 15 amino acids. The V gene's germline CDR1 is SGDLS and CDR2 YYNGEE. The CDR3 sequence: CASSVDTGPQETQYF. In DNA, the CDR3 is TGTGCCAGCAGCGTAGATACGGGGCCGCAAGAGACCCAGTACTTC.

This clonotype was found many times. The rearrangement links TRBV4-1 to TRBJ2-7; TRBD2 matches at 9 bases. The V gene's germline CDR1 is MGHRA and CDR2 YSYEKL. V dropped 6 bases and J dropped 6; count of bases not matched to a gene: 3. The CDR3 loop spans 12 amino acids. CDR3 DNA: TGCGCCAGCAGTGCGGGAGGGGGCGAGCAGTACTTC. This codes for CASSAGGGEQYF.

J is TRBJ2-1 and V is TRBV24-1; D not resolved. The CDR3 has 11 residues. V was trimmed by 4 bases and J by 10 bases, leaving 7 bases between them. Germline-derived CDR1 and CDR2 are KGHDR and SFDVKD. This chain's CDR3 is CATSDRTEQFF. The CDR3 nucleotides are TGTGCCACCAGTGACAGGACCGAGCAGTTCTTC.

Many counts were recorded for this clonotype. The chain couples TRBV12-3 or TRBV12-4 to TRBJ1-5, with D perhaps TRBD1 (6 bases). This CDR3 is built from 16 residues. V lost 7 bases and J lost 7, with 23 bases in between. CDR3 amino acids: CASTPHGWGAGQPQHF. DNA of the CDR3: TGTGCCAGCACCCCTCATGGTTGGGGGGCCGGACAGCCCCAGCATTTT.

The chain recombines TRBV20-1 with TRBJ2-2, with a possible D match to TRBD1 (6 bases). Trimming stripped 1 base from V and 1 base from J, with 10 bases between. Per the germline V gene, CDR1 is DFQATT and CDR2 is SNEGSKA (reference sequence). The CDR3 has 15 amino acids. The CDR3: CSARGPGQNTGELFF. The DNA for the CDR3 is TGCAGTGCTAGAGGACCGGGACAGAACACCGGGGAGCTGTTTTTT.

This clonotype was detected ten times or more. The CDR3 spells CASSFNRGSMNTEAFF. As DNA, the CDR3 is TGCGCCAGCAGCTTTAACAGGGGTTCGATGAACACTGAAGCTTTCTTT. The V call is TRBV5-1, the J call TRBJ1-1, with 7 bases identical to TRBD1. Germline CDR1 is SGHRS and CDR2 is YFSETQ. The V segment lost 2 bases and the J segment 0 bases; nucleotides outside the gene matches: 7. The CDR3 has 16 residues. Drawing the rest from reference TRBV5-1 and TRBJ1-1, the complete variable domain is KAGVTQTPRYLIKTRGQQVTLSCSPISGHRSVSWYQQTPGQGLQFLFEYFSETQRNKGNFPGRFSGRQFSNSRSEMNVSTLELGDSALYLCASSFNRGSMNTEAFFGQGTRLTVV.

This clonotype occurred many times. The chain recombines TRBV5-6 with TRBJ1-1, with D perhaps matching TRBD1 (5 bases). The CDR3 is 14 amino acids. Germline V gene lookup returns CDR1 SGHDT and CDR2 YYEEEE. Trimming shortened V by 0 bases and J by 1 base, and 7 bases separated the two germline ends. The CDR3 loop reads CASSLGGRNTEAFF. The CDR3 DNA is TGTGCCAGCAGCTTGGGGGGACGGAACACTGAAGCTTTCTTT.

This clonotype was detected only a few times. The V gene is TRBV6-1, the J gene TRBJ2-6, with D uncertain. The V gene's germline CDR1 is MNHNS and CDR2 SASEGT. Trimming cost V 2 bases and J 1 base, with 6 bases left between them. CDR3 size: 15 residues. The CDR3 reads CASSERLSGANVLTF. CDR3 sequence (DNA): TGTGCCAGCAGTGAACGGCTTTCTGGGGCCAACGTCCTGACTTTC.

V is TRBV19 and J is TRBJ1-5, with D possibly matching TRBD1 (5 bases). Germline assignment: CDR1 LNHDA and CDR2 SQIVND (reference sequence). V was pared by 5 bases and J by 9 bases, with 17 bases between. The CDR3 contains 14 residues. The CDR3 DNA reads as TGTGCCAGTAGTGGAACCGGGGCCAGAGGGCCCCAGCATTTT. The encoded protein is CASSGTGARGPQHF. The full variable domain, in which reference TRBV19 and TRBJ1-5 provide the parts outside the CDR3, is DGGITQSPKYLFRKEGQNVTLSCEQNLNHDAMYWYRQDPGQGLRLIYYSQIVNDFQKGDIAEGYSVSREKKESFPLTVTSAQKNPTAFYLCASSGTGARGPQHFGDGTRLSIL.

This rearrangement joins TRBV11-2 to TRBJ2-3; D possibly matches TRBD1 or TRBD2 (7 bases each). V was shortened by 5 bases and J by 2 bases, with 17 bases between the two germline ends. The CDR3 length is 16 residues. Germline V CDR1 and CDR2: SGHAT, FQNNGV. The CDR3 loop is CASSGGGGQSTDTQYF. The CDR3 nucleotides are TGTGCCAGCAGCGGAGGCGGGGGACAGTCCACAGATACGCAGTATTTT.

The chain employs TRBV25-1 and TRBJ1-2; tentative D call: TRBD1 (5 bases). The germline gives CDR1 MGHDK, CDR2 SYGVNS. The CDR3 runs to 13 residues. Between the trimmed V and J ends, which lost 6 bases and 8 bases, there was a span of 16 bases. The CDR3 DNA is TGTGCCAGCAGCCCCAGTGGGGCGAGCGGCTACACCTTC. It encodes CASSPSGASGYTF.

Here the CDR3 reads CASSSVQPQHF. In DNA form, the CDR3 reads TGTGCCAGCAGTTCTGTGCAGCCCCAGCATTTT. This chain uses TRBV25-1 with TRBJ1-5, with no clear D. The CDR3 contains 11 residues. Germline V gives CDR1 MGHDK, CDR2 SYGVNS. V was trimmed by 5 bases and J by 7 bases, leaving 6 bases between them.

This clonotype came up many times. This sequence joins TRBV6-5 and TRBJ1-1, with D uncertain. Trimming cost V 0 bases and J 3 bases, with 20 bases left between them. The CDR3 covers 18 residues. Germline-derived CDR1 and CDR2 are MNHEY and SVGAGI. The CDR3 protein is CASSYSYGVFGGDTEAFF. The CDR3 DNA reads TGTGCCAGCAGTTACTCGTATGGGGTTTTCGGTGGGGACACTGAAGCTTTCTTT.

This clonotype has ten or more counts. Here the CDR3 reads CASRDAWGGNQPQHF. DNA for the CDR3: TGTGCCAGCCGAGACGCGTGGGGCGGCAATCAGCCCCAGCATTTT. The chain joins TRBV6-1 to TRBJ1-5, with D tentatively TRBD1 (5 bases). Per the germline V gene, CDR1 is MNHNS and CDR2 is SASEGT. Trimming pared 8 bases from V and 2 bases from J, leaving 16 bases between. This CDR3 region has 15 residues.

The rearrangement joins TRBV10-1 to TRBJ2-2, with TRBD2 as a possible D gene (5 bases). The CDR3 is 14 residues long. The germline V gene encodes CDR1 WNHNN and CDR2 SYGVQD (reference sequence). V was shortened by 3 bases and J by 7 bases, with 12 bases between the two germline ends. CDR3 amino acids: CASSDLATSGELFF. The DNA of the CDR3 is TGCGCCAGCAGTGACCTGGCAACTAGCGGGGAGCTGTTTTTT.